A selection of T cell receptor beta chains follows, all from one sample in a study of T-cell reconstitution after alpha-beta-depleted transplantation in children. Each CDR3 protein gets one entry after TCRdb re-called the PCR reads with MiXCR. The data contain over 200,000 distinct CDR3 sequences, 9.5% to 13% of them seen just once; the ten biggest clones take up approximately 28%. The source was PBMCs, collected before TCRalphabeta/CD19-depleted stem cell transplant. The receptors derive from a child under two years old with acute myeloid leukemia, due to receive a stem cell transplant. The CDR3 runs from the conserved cysteine through the conserved F or W.

>TRBV12-3/TRBV12-4
CASSSTRVAKNIQYF
>TRBV5-5
CASSSDRAKNIQYF
>TRBV12-3/TRBV12-4
CASSFGGLNTEAFF
>TRBV6-5
CASSYSSGFYEQYF
>TRBV6-5
CASSYTGTGRTDTQYF
>TRBV5-5
CASSSWFTTNEKLFF
>TRBV19
CASRRTSGRTGELFF
>TRBV2
CASTLKRRDSHTEAFF
>TRBV7-9
CASTSTLYNEQFF
>TRBV29-1
CSAASGTYYEQYF
>TRBV2
CASKRGLGRNEQFF
>TRBV28
CASSPPDGLSGANVLTF
>TRBV14
CASSLVAGDYNEQFF
>TRBV24-1
CATSRDSTGELFF
>TRBV20-1
CSARSGGDSPLHF
>TRBV5-1
CASRGIGHEQYF
>TRBV12-3/TRBV12-4
CASSSGSGDTQYF
>TRBV30
CAWGPASTDTQYF